The rows below give T cell receptor beta chains drawn from one sample of a study of blood T cell repertoires in COVID-19. The method was immunoSEQ multiplex PCR; TCRdb's version includes in-frame clones alone and lacks a portion of them. The sample has tens of thousands of clones, around three quarters seen once. Material: peripheral blood. The receptors originated from a man aged 50 to 60 with active or convalescent COVID-19. CDR3s include the opening cysteine and the closing phenylalanine or tryptophan. Fields, in order: J gene, V gene, clone size, D gene, CDR3 DNA, CDR3 protein. The D gene is left open where the match is weak. A clone size is listed for some rows: how often the clone was seen (once, few, many), or a class if it is expanded.

j_gene: TRBJ1-6
v_gene: TRBV11-2
abundance: -
d_gene: -
CDR3nt: TGTGCCAGCAGCTTAGCAGGGAATAATTCACCCCTCCACTTT
CDR3aa: CASSLAGNNSPLHF

j_gene: TRBJ2-2
v_gene: TRBV5-1
abundance: -
d_gene: -
CDR3nt: TGCGCCAGCAGCCCCCCTGGGACATCGAACACCGGGGAGCTGTTTTTT
CDR3aa: CASSPPGTSNTGELFF

j_gene: TRBJ1-1
v_gene: TRBV7-9
abundance: once
d_gene: -
CDR3nt: TGTGCCAGCAGTTTAACAGGGGAAGCTTTCTTT
CDR3aa: CASSLTGEAFF

j_gene: TRBJ1-2
v_gene: TRBV19
abundance: -
d_gene: -
CDR3nt: TGTGCCAGCCATCGATCCGGAGGGGGGGTAGACTATGGCTACACCTTC
CDR3aa: CASHRSGGGVDYGYTF

j_gene: TRBJ1-4
v_gene: TRBV7-9
abundance: -
d_gene: TRBD1
CDR3nt: TGTGCCAGCGCATTTAAGGAGGGGGCAGAAAAACTGTTTTTT
CDR3aa: CASAFKEGAEKLFF

j_gene: TRBJ1-6
v_gene: TRBV5-1
abundance: -
d_gene: -
CDR3nt: TGCGCCAGCAGCGCCAGCTCCTATAATTCACCCCTCCACTTT
CDR3aa: CASSASSYNSPLHF

j_gene: TRBJ2-7
v_gene: TRBV12-3/TRBV12-4
abundance: -
d_gene: TRBD1
CDR3nt: TGTGCCAGCAACCCTACGACAGGGACCGAGCAGTACTTC
CDR3aa: CASNPTTGTEQYF

j_gene: TRBJ1-5
v_gene: TRBV6-6
abundance: -
d_gene: TRBD1
CDR3nt: TGTGCCAGCAGTCGGACAGGGGCTACGAGCTATAGCAATCAGCCCCAGCATTTT
CDR3aa: CASSRTGATSYSNQPQHF

j_gene: TRBJ2-1
v_gene: TRBV6-4
abundance: -
d_gene: TRBD2
CDR3nt: TGTGCCAGCAGTGACCTAGCGGGGCTGAACAATGAGCAGTTCTTC
CDR3aa: CASSDLAGLNNEQFF

j_gene: TRBJ2-1
v_gene: TRBV20-1
abundance: -
d_gene: TRBD1
CDR3nt: TGCAGTGCTAGTCCGCGGGGACAGGGAGGCGCCTACAATGAGCAGTTCTTC
CDR3aa: CSASPRGQGGAYNEQFF

j_gene: TRBJ2-3
v_gene: TRBV19
abundance: -
d_gene: TRBD2
CDR3nt: TGTGCCAGTAGTATGGGGACTAGCGGGGCCCCATCCACAGATACGCAGTATTTT
CDR3aa: CASSMGTSGAPSTDTQYF

j_gene: TRBJ2-3
v_gene: TRBV5-1
abundance: -
d_gene: TRBD1
CDR3nt: TGCGCCAGCAGTCTGGAGCTCGGGACAGGGGGGACAGATACGCAGTATTTT
CDR3aa: CASSLELGTGGTDTQYF

j_gene: TRBJ2-1
v_gene: TRBV5-1
abundance: -
d_gene: TRBD2
CDR3nt: TGCGCCAGCAGCTTGGGGAGCGGGGTTGAGTATGATGAGCAGTTCTTC
CDR3aa: CASSLGSGVEYDEQFF

j_gene: TRBJ2-7
v_gene: TRBV24-1
abundance: -
d_gene: -
CDR3nt: TGTGCCACCAGCACGCTCCAGGAATCCACGGTGCAGTACTTC
CDR3aa: CATSTLQESTVQYF

j_gene: TRBJ1-3
v_gene: TRBV2
abundance: -
d_gene: -
CDR3nt: TGTGCCAGCGCCGACACCTCCTCTGGAAACACCATATATTTT
CDR3aa: CASADTSSGNTIYF

j_gene: TRBJ2-5
v_gene: TRBV19
abundance: few
d_gene: -
CDR3nt: TGTGCCAGTAGCCCGGGGAGGCCTACCCAAGAGACCCAGTACTTC
CDR3aa: CASSPGRPTQETQYF

j_gene: TRBJ1-4
v_gene: TRBV6-5
abundance: -
d_gene: -
CDR3nt: TGTGCCAGCAGTTACTCGAGACTCCCAAATGAAAAACTGTTTTTT
CDR3aa: CASSYSRLPNEKLFF

j_gene: TRBJ1-5
v_gene: TRBV5-1
abundance: few
d_gene: TRBD1
CDR3nt: TGCGCCAGCAGCTTGGGGACAGGCAGCAATCAGCCCCAGCATTTT
CDR3aa: CASSLGTGSNQPQHF

j_gene: TRBJ2-3
v_gene: TRBV29-1
abundance: -
d_gene: TRBD2
CDR3nt: TGCAGCGCCGCAGGGACTAGCGGGGATACTAGCACAGATACGCAGTATTTT
CDR3aa: CSAAGTSGDTSTDTQYF

j_gene: TRBJ1-5
v_gene: TRBV2
abundance: -
d_gene: -
CDR3nt: TGTGCCAGCAAAGAAAGAGGGAACAATCAGCCCCAGCATTTT
CDR3aa: CASKERGNNQPQHF

j_gene: TRBJ2-2
v_gene: TRBV3-1/TRBV3-2
abundance: -
d_gene: -
CDR3nt: TGTGCCAGCAGCCAAGATCTCGTTAGCTACACCGGGGAGCTGTTTTTT
CDR3aa: CASSQDLVSYTGELFF

j_gene: TRBJ1-3
v_gene: TRBV19
abundance: once
d_gene: -
CDR3nt: TGTGCCAGTAGTGCCCAGGCTGACTCTGGAAACACCATATATTTT
CDR3aa: CASSAQADSGNTIYF

j_gene: TRBJ1-6
v_gene: TRBV7-9
abundance: -
d_gene: -
CDR3nt: TGTGCCAGCAGTCCCTCGGCGGGGTTTTTTCATTCACCCCTCCACTTT
CDR3aa: CASSPSAGFFHSPLHF

j_gene: TRBJ2-1
v_gene: TRBV5-6
abundance: once
d_gene: TRBD2
CDR3nt: TGTGCCAGCAGCTCGGGACTAGCGGGGGGCGCGGAGGAGCAGTTCTTC
CDR3aa: CASSSGLAGGAEEQFF

j_gene: TRBJ1-2
v_gene: TRBV4-3
abundance: -
d_gene: -
CDR3nt: TGCGCCAGCAGCCACGGACACCTTAACTATGGCTACACCTTC
CDR3aa: CASSHGHLNYGYTF

j_gene: TRBJ2-7
v_gene: TRBV2
abundance: -
d_gene: TRBD2
CDR3nt: TGTGCCAGCTTGGGACTAGCGGGGAACTCAAGCTCCTACGAGCAGTACTTC
CDR3aa: CASLGLAGNSSSYEQYF

j_gene: TRBJ2-5
v_gene: TRBV9
abundance: -
d_gene: -
CDR3nt: TGTGCCAGCAGCGTAAATATCGGGGGGCGTGGGGAGACCCAGTACTTC
CDR3aa: CASSVNIGGRGETQYF

j_gene: TRBJ1-1
v_gene: TRBV30
abundance: -
d_gene: -
CDR3nt: TGTGCCTGCGCGGCGGGGGGAATGAACACTGAAGCTTTCTTT
CDR3aa: CACAAGGMNTEAFF

j_gene: TRBJ1-5
v_gene: TRBV5-8
abundance: -
d_gene: -
CDR3nt: TGTGCCAGCAGCTTGGATCAGGGGACTCAGCCCCAGCATTTT
CDR3aa: CASSLDQGTQPQHF